This entry features one T cell receptor (beta chain) sequence. Its antigen is currently unknown. The record originates from a study of cytomegalovirus exposure and HLA in healthy donors. Findings and caveats of the study: An observed cluster of highly shared sequence variants was recorded as a likely sequencing artifact. Among TCR beta chains, those listed as cytomegalovirus-associated numbered about 160. Another analysis was done later, and it associated 15,000 to 20,000 TCR beta sequences with HLA alleles at 0.05 false discovery rate.

The PCR employed 60 Vbeta primers together with 13 Jbeta primers. Clones were read by immunoSEQ multiplex PCR, and TCRdb kept only the in-frame ones, dropping some. The repertoire holds 150,000 to 200,000 clones, with 60% to 80% as singletons. Regarding donors, all were healthy bone marrow donors. Germline V gene data show CDR1 as SGDLS and CDR2 as YYNGEE. V was pared by 6 bases and J by 4 bases, with 19 bases between. This CDR3 contains 15 residues. This chain connects TRBV9 to TRBJ1-2, with a possible D match to TRBD1 (6 bases). The sample was PBMCs. The sequence was obtained from a woman in her thirties or forties in good health and CMV-seropositive. In DNA, the CDR3 is TGTGCCAGCACCATTACGGACAGAGAAGTCTATGGCTACACCTTC. Translation: CASTITDREVYGYTF.